The clone carrying this T cell receptor beta chain has ten or more counts. V lost 5 bases and J lost 2, with 9 bases in between. CDR1 is MNHEY and CDR2 is SMNVEV in the germline V gene (reference sequence). The CDR3 extends over 13 amino acids. The sample originates from a study of T-cell reconstitution after alpha-beta-depleted transplantation in children. For TCRbeta, the library was prepared with unique molecular identifiers. Using its own MiXCR run on the PCR reads, TCRdb lists one record per CDR3 protein. In the table there are over 300,000 distinct CDR3 sequences, under 13% of which are singletons.

This material consisted of PBMCs from the stem cell graft donor, taken from the stem cell graft. This clonotype was obtained from a human donor who donated a stem cell graft to a child with acute lymphoblastic leukemia. The V and J genes are TRBV27 and TRBJ1-2; weak D call: TRBD1 (6 bases). In DNA, the CDR3 is TGTGCCAGCAGTAGGACAGAGAACTATGGCTACACCTTC. Translation gives CASSRTENYGYTF.